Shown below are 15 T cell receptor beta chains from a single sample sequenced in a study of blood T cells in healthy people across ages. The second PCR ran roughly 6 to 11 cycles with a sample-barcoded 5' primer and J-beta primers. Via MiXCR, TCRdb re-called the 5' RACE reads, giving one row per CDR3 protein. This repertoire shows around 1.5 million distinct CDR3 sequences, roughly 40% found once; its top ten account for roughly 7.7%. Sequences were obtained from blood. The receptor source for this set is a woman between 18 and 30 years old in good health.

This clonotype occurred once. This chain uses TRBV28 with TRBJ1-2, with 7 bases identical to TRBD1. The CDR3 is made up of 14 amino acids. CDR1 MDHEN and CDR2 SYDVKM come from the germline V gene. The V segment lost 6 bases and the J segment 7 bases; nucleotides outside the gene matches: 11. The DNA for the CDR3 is TGTGCCAGCAGGCAGGGGGGGGTAGACAGTGGCTACACCTTC. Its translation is CASRQGGVDSGYTF.

CDR3 bases: TGTGCCAGCACCGATAAGTGGGTCAATAGCAATCAGCCCCAGCATTTT. This codes for CASTDKWVNSNQPQHF. The rearrangement uses TRBV12-3 or TRBV12-4 and TRBJ1-5; no clear D gene. Trimming cost V 7 bases and J 0 bases, with 16 bases left between them. This CDR3 comprises 16 residues.

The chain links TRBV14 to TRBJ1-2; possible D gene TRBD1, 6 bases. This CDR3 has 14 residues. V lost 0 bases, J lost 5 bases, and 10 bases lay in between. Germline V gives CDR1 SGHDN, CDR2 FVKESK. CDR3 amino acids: CASSQDRGGYGYTF. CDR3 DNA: TGTGCCAGCAGCCAAGACAGGGGAGGATATGGCTACACCTTC.

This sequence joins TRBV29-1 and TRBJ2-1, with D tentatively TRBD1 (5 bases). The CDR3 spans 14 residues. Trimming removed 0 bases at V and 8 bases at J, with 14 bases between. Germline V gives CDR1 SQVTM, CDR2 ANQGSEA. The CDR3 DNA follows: TGCAGCGTTGAAGACCAGGGAAGGCGCCATGAGCAGTTCTTC. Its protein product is CSVEDQGRRHEQFF.

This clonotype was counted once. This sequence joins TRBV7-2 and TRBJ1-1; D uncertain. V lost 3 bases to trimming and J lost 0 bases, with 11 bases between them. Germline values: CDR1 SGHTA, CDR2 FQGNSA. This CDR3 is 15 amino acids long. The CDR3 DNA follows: TGTACCAGCAGCTTGTCTGCCGGTATGAACACTGAAGCTTTCTTT. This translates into CTSSLSAGMNTEAFF.

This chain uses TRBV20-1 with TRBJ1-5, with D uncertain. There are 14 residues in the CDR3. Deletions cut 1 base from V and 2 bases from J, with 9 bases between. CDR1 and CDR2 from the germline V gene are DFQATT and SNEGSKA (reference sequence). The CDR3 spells CSARALSGNQPQHF. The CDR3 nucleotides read TGCAGTGCTAGAGCGCTCTCCGGCAATCAGCCCCAGCATTTT.

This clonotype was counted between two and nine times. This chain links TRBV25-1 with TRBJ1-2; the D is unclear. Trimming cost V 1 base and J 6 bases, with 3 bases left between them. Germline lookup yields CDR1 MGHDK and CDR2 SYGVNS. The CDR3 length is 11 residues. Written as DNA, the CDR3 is TGTGCCAGCAGTGAATTGGATGGCTACACCTTC. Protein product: CASSELDGYTF.

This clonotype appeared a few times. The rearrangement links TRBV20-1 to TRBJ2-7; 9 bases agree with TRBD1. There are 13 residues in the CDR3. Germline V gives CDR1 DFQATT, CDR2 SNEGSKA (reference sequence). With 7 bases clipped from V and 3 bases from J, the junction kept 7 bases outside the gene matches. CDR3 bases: TGCAGTGGCAAGGGACAGGGATACTACGAGCAGTACTTC. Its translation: CSGKGQGYYEQYF.

The CDR3 DNA follows: TGTGCCAGCAGCCCCTCGAACACTGATGGCTACACCTTC. This encodes CASSPSNTDGYTF. V usage is TRBV7-9 and J usage is TRBJ1-2; D is uncertain. Trimming pared 5 bases from V and 6 bases from J, leaving 13 bases between. CDR3 length equals 13 residues. Germline V gene data show CDR1 as SEHNR and CDR2 as FQNEAQ (reference sequence).

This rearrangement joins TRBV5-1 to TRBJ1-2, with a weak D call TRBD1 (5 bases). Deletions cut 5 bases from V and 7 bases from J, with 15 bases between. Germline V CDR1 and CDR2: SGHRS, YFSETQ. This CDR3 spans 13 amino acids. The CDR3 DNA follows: TGCGCCAGCAGTCGGGGGGAAAAACGTGGCTACACCTTC. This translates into CASSRGEKRGYTF.

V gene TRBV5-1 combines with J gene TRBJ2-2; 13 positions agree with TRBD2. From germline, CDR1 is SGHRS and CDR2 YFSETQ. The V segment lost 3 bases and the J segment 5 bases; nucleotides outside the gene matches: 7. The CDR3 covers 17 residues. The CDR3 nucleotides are TGCGCCAGCAGCTGGGGACTAGCGGGACAAGGAACCGGGGAGCTGTTTTTT. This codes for CASSWGLAGQGTGELFF. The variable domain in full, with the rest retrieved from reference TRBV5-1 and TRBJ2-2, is KAGVTQTPRYLIKTRGQQVTLSCSPISGHRSVSWYQQTPGQGLQFLFEYFSETQRNKGNFPGRFSGRQFSNSRSEMNVSTLELGDSALYLCASSWGLAGQGTGELFFGEGSRLTVL.

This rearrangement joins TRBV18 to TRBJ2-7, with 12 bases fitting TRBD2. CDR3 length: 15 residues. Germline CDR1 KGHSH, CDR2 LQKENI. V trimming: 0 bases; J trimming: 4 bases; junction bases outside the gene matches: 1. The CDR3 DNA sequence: TGTGCCAGCTCACCACCCCTAGCGGGAGGGTACGAGCAGTACTTC. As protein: CASSPPLAGGYEQYF.

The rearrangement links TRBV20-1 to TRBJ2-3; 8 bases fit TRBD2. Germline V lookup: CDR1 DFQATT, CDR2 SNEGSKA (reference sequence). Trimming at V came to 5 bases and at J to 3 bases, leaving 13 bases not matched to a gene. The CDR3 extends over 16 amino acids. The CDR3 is CSARPAGALTTDTQYF. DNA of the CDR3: TGCAGTGCTCGGCCAGCGGGGGCCCTGACGACAGATACGCAGTATTTT.

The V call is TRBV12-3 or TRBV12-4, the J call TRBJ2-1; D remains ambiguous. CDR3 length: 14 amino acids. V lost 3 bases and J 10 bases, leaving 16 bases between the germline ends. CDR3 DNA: TGTGCCAGCAGTTTGGCCGTTAAGGGCTACGAGCAGTTCTTC. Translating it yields CASSLAVKGYEQFF.

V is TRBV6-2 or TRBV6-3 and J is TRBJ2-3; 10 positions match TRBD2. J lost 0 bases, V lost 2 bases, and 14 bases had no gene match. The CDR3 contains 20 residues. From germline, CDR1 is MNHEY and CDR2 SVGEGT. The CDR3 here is CASSYLGWTSGEKSTDTQYF. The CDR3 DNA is TGTGCCAGCAGTTACCTAGGCTGGACTAGCGGTGAGAAGAGCACAGATACGCAGTATTTT.